This T cell receptor (beta chain) was recorded in a study of CD8+ T cells in alopecia areata. Study-level background: Treated patients' severity was scored by percentage of affected scalp area.

Treatment meaning: oral pan-JAK inhibitor, 5-10 mg twice daily. Germline V gives CDR1 LNHDA, CDR2 SQIVND (reference sequence). The germline V and J ends were trimmed by 5 bases and 5 bases, with 18 bases remaining between them. The CDR3 runs to 15 residues. Findings of the study overall: Administration of tofacitinib significantly diminished scalp clonality and expanded CD8+ clones within the top 100. Many expanded lesional clones persisted in scalp and blood during tofacitinib treatment. Lesional scalp exceeded normal scalp in clonality, especially in alopecia totalis/universalis.

Turning to this clone: The target antigen is unknown.

Reverse transcription of extracted RNA yielded cDNA, which provided the sequencing template. Using immunoSEQ multiplex PCR, the repertoire was profiled, and TCRdb retains in-frame clones only, with some absent. The sample yields about 180,000 clones, approximately 52% seen once. The V call is TRBV19, the J call TRBJ1-1; D unclear. This specimen consisted of CD4+ T cells sorted from blood, obtained around week 55, from a patient treated with tofacitinib. The TCR was taken from a human donor with alopecia areata. The CDR3 region has the DNA TGTGCCAGTAGTCCCTCCTTTATGCAGCGGACTGAAGCTTTCTTT. Residues: CASSPSFMQRTEAFF.